Listed here are 31 T cell receptor beta chains from one sample, sequenced in a study of OX40 agonist ivuxolimab in advanced cancers. TCRdb's copy holds only in-frame clones and misses some; the assay was immunoSEQ multiplex PCR. The sample gives roughly 65,000 clones, over 80% of which show up once; approximately 11% is in the top ten. Specimen: CD4+ or CD8+ T cells sorted from blood, collected in a trial of the OX40 agonist ivuxolimab. The source of these receptors is an adult with an advanced solid tumor such as melanoma, head and neck, liver or kidney cancer.

This clone has only a few counts. The chain joins TRBV21-1 to TRBJ2-3; the table's D call, TRBD1, was not checked against the DNA. TRBV21-1 is an annotated pseudogene. This CDR3 has 16 amino acids. In DNA, the CDR3 is TGTGCCAGCAGCAAAAAGGAGGACAGGGGGCCAGATACGCAGTATTTT. Translation gives CASSKKEDRGPDTQYF.

The V call is TRBV4-1, the J call TRBJ1-2, with 12 bases identical to TRBD1. From germline, CDR1 is MGHRA and CDR2 YSYEKL. The CDR3 is made up of 15 amino acids. The trim removed 4 bases at V and 2 bases at J, leaving 2 bases unmatched. The CDR3 DNA is TGCGCCAGCAGCCCAGGGACAGGGGGCAACTATGGCTACACCTTC. This sequence encodes CASSPGTGGNYGYTF.

The V call is TRBV6-6, the J call TRBJ1-1; D is unresolved. This CDR3 region has 14 residues. CDR1 MNHNY and CDR2 SVGAGI come from the germline V gene (reference sequence). The ends were cut back, 2 bases at V and 4 bases at J, with 11 bases in the middle. The CDR3: CASSYRLESTEAFF. CDR3 coding DNA: TGTGCCAGCAGTTACCGTCTAGAGAGCACTGAAGCTTTCTTT.

This sequence joins TRBV7-7 and TRBJ2-2; D gene ambiguous. In germline, CDR1 is SSHAT, CDR2 FNYEAQ (reference sequence). The V gene lost 5 bases and the J gene lost 1 base, with 11 bases spanning the gap. CDR3 length: 15 residues. DNA for the CDR3: TGTGCCAGCAGCCCCCGGACGGAGAACACCGGGGAGCTGTTTTTT. This gives the protein CASSPRTENTGELFF.

V usage is TRBV18 and J usage is TRBJ2-3, with D perhaps being TRBD1 or TRBD2 (6 bases each). CDR1 is KGHSH, CDR2 LQKENI, per germline. The CDR3 spans 12 residues. The germline V and J ends were trimmed by 5 bases and 8 bases, with 11 bases remaining between them. In DNA form, the CDR3 reads TGTGCCAGCTCATTGCCGGGGGCTACGCAGTATTTT. Its translation: CASSLPGATQYF.

This chain links TRBV21-1 with TRBJ1-2. TRBV21-1 represents a pseudogene. This CDR3 spans 13 amino acids. CDR3 bases: TGTGCCAGCATTACGACCCTGGAGGATGGCTACACCTTC. Translating gives CASITTLEDGYTF.

The chain combines TRBV7-9 with TRBJ2-2; 9 bases agree with TRBD2. Unmatched junction bases numbered 9, after V lost 3 bases and J lost 7 bases. Germline-derived CDR1 and CDR2 are SEHNR and FQNEAQ (reference sequence). This CDR3 has 16 amino acids. The CDR3 here is CASSLLEREADGELFF. The CDR3 nucleotides are TGTGCCAGCAGCTTGTTGGAGCGGGAGGCTGACGGGGAGCTGTTTTTT.

The genes are TRBV18 and TRBJ1-1; a weak D match, TRBD1 (5 bases). Looked up from germline, CDR1 is KGHSH and CDR2 is LQKENI. The CDR3 runs 16 residues. Trimming removed 3 bases from V and 5 bases from J, with 19 bases in between. Here the CDR3 DNA reads TGTGCCAGCTCACCTTCCTGGGGCGTAGTTGGAACTGAAGCTTTCTTT. Translated: CASSPSWGVVGTEAFF.

V and J are TRBV7-2 and TRBJ1-1, with 8 nucleotides matching TRBD1. Losses at the gene ends were 4 bases for V and 4 bases for J; bases not matched to a gene: 8. Germline V gene sequence: CDR1 SGHTA, CDR2 FQGNSA. The CDR3 spans 15 residues. The CDR3: CASSSRQGKTTEAFF. In DNA form, the CDR3 reads TGTGCCAGCAGCTCGAGACAGGGGAAGACCACTGAAGCTTTCTTT. The full variable domain, its missing parts supplied by reference TRBV7-2 and TRBJ1-1, is GAGVSQSPSNKVTEKGKDVELRCDPISGHTALYWYRQSLGQGLEFLIYFQGNSAPDKSGLPSDRFSAERTGGSVSTLTIQRTQQEDSAVYLCASSSRQGKTTEAFFGQGTRLTVV.

The chain recombines TRBV5-1 with TRBJ2-1; D might be TRBD2 (5 bases). Germline assignment: CDR1 SGHRS and CDR2 YFSETQ. The CDR3 contains 15 residues. The V gene lost 6 bases and the J gene lost 7 bases, with 20 bases spanning the gap. This chain's CDR3 is CASNLAVGVGNEQFF. CDR3 sequence (DNA): TGCGCCAGCAACTTAGCAGTGGGAGTCGGTAATGAGCAGTTCTTC.

The CDR3 is CASRERSFSYTF. CDR3 nucleotides: TGTGCCAGCAGGGAGCGGTCCTTTAGCTACACCTTC. The V gene is TRBV2, the J gene TRBJ1-2; no clear D gene. Between the trimmed V and J ends, which lost 6 bases and 9 bases, there was a span of 14 bases. Germline CDR1 and CDR2: SNHLY and FYNNEI. The CDR3 is 12 residues long. The full variable domain, in which reference TRBV2 and TRBJ1-2 provide the parts outside the CDR3, is EPEVTQTPSHQVTQMGQEVILRCVPISNHLYFYWYRQILGQKVEFLVSFYNNEISEKSEIFDDQFSVERPDGSNFTLKIRSTKLEDSAMYFCASRERSFSYTFGSGTRLTVV.

This chain uses TRBV5-6 with TRBJ2-7; the D call may be TRBD1 or TRBD2 (6 bases each). The CDR3 loop spans 15 amino acids. CDR1 and CDR2 (germline): SGHDT, YYEEEE. CDR3 loop: CASIPSTGALYERYV. The CDR3 DNA sequence: TGTGCCAGCATCCCATCGACGGGGGCCCTCTACGAGCGGTACGTC.

The V and J genes are TRBV5-5 and TRBJ2-2, with D perhaps TRBD1 or TRBD2 (5 bases each). The CDR3 sequence is 13 residues long. Per the germline V gene, CDR1 is SGHKS and CDR2 is YYEKEE (reference sequence). The ends were cut back, 2 bases at V and 4 bases at J, with 6 bases in the middle. The CDR3 nucleotides are TGTGCCAGCAGCTTCGGGGCCACCGGGGAGCTGTTTTTT. As protein: CASSFGATGELFF.

Comments on this clone: Other DNA sequences in this specimen translate into the identical CDR3. The chain has TRBV5-1 and TRBJ2-7, with 8 nucleotides matching TRBD1. V shed 0 bases, J shed 5 bases, and the junction held 7 bases outside the gene matches. This CDR3 region has 15 residues. Germline V CDR1 and CDR2: SGHRS, YFSETQ. CDR3 nucleotides: TGCGCCAGCAGCTTGGGAGACAGGGGTATCAACGAGCAGTACTTC. Its translation: CASSLGDRGINEQYF. The full variable domain, in which reference TRBV5-1 and TRBJ2-7 provide the parts outside the CDR3, is KAGVTQTPRYLIKTRGQQVTLSCSPISGHRSVSWYQQTPGQGLQFLFEYFSETQRNKGNFPGRFSGRQFSNSRSEMNVSTLELGDSALYLCASSLGDRGINEQYFGPGTRLTVT.

This clone has only a few counts. The chain recombines TRBV10-1 with TRBJ1-2; D remains ambiguous. The ends were cut back, 4 bases at V and 4 bases at J, with 10 bases in the middle. The CDR3 runs 13 residues. Germline values: CDR1 WNHNN, CDR2 SYGVQD (reference sequence). Here the CDR3 reads CASSAAPLYGYTF. CDR3 nucleotides: TGCGCCAGCAGTGCGGCCCCCCTCTATGGCTACACCTTC.

The V gene is TRBV6-5, the J gene TRBJ2-1; either TRBD1 or TRBD2 may fit D (5 bases each). The V end lost 6 bases, the J end lost 4 bases, and 10 bases lay between the germline ends. This CDR3 spans 13 amino acids. Germline V gives CDR1 MNHEY, CDR2 SVGAGI. The CDR3 here is CASRPGRYNEQFF. The CDR3 DNA sequence: TGTGCCAGCAGACCGGGACGGTACAATGAGCAGTTCTTC.

The rearrangement uses TRBV9 and TRBJ2-2; D gene unclear. In germline, CDR1 is SGDLS, CDR2 YYNGEE. V was shortened by 0 bases and J by 1 base, with 4 bases between the two germline ends. CDR3 length equals 14 residues. The CDR3 bases are TGTGCCAGCAGCGTAGGGGGGAACACCGGGGAGCTGTTTTTT. Amino acids: CASSVGGNTGELFF.

The chain combines TRBV18 with TRBJ2-3; TRBD1 matches at 9 bases. The germline V gene has CDR1 KGHSH and CDR2 LQKENI. The CDR3 extends over 14 amino acids. Germline trimming cut 7 bases from V and 4 bases from J; bases unmatched to any gene: 6. The CDR3 DNA follows: TGTGCCAGCTACCCGGGACAGGGATCAGATACGCAGTATTTT. This sequence encodes CASYPGQGSDTQYF.

The chain combines TRBV7-7 with TRBJ2-3; D may be TRBD2 (7 bases). The CDR3 totals 15 residues. Germline V gene lookup returns CDR1 SSHAT and CDR2 FNYEAQ (reference sequence). Trimming shortened V by 5 bases and J by 2 bases, and 14 bases separated the two germline ends. The DNA for the CDR3 is TGTGCCAGCAGCCGCCGTGCGGGGGCCACAGATACGCAGTATTTT. Translated, it gives CASSRRAGATDTQYF.

To note about this clone: A junction end diverges from the germline sequence, so it may reflect a read error. The genes are TRBV6-5 and TRBJ1-2; D gene ambiguous. The CDR3 spans 15 residues. Germline CDR1 reads MNHEY; CDR2 reads SVGAGI. The CDR3 protein is CASSYVPGPNSGYTF. The DNA for the CDR3 is TGTGCCAGCAGTTACGTACCGGGCCCCAACTCTGGCTACACCTTC.

The CDR3 coding sequence is TGTGCCAGTAGAAGGGGATATAATTCACCCCTCCACTTT. This codes for CASRRGYNSPLHF. The chain carries TRBV19 and TRBJ1-6; D might be TRBD1 (5 bases). CDR1 and CDR2 (germline): LNHDA, SQIVND (reference sequence). Trimming took off 6 bases at V and 4 bases at J, with 7 bases between the two ends. The CDR3 covers 13 residues. Complete variable domain (other parts from reference TRBV19 and TRBJ1-6): DGGITQSPKYLFRKEGQNVTLSCEQNLNHDAMYWYRQDPGQGLRLIYYSQIVNDFQKGDIAEGYSVSREKKESFPLTVTSAQKNPTAFYLCASRRGYNSPLHFGNGTRLTVT.

Sample share makes this clone medium-sized (0.01 to 0.1%). The chain couples TRBV6-5 to TRBJ1-2; 7 positions match TRBD1. J was trimmed by 4 bases and V by 6 bases; bases with no gene match: 8. CDR3 length equals 14 residues. From germline, CDR1 is MNHEY and CDR2 SVGAGI. CDR3 bases: TGTGCCAGCAGACGACAGGGCGGGGGCTATGGCTACACCTTC. This gives the protein CASRRQGGGYGYTF.

CDR3 protein: CASSRDTGTYNEQFF. CDR3 nucleotides: TGCGCCAGCAGCAGGGATACTGGGACCTACAATGAGCAGTTCTTC. V is TRBV10-1 and J is TRBJ2-1; a possible D gene is TRBD1 (5 bases). Germline V gene sequence: CDR1 WNHNN, CDR2 SYGVQD (reference sequence). The length of the CDR3 is 15 residues. V was clipped by 6 bases and J by 2 bases, with 14 bases between them.

The chain links TRBV5-1 to TRBJ2-5; D call uncertain. Looked up from germline, CDR1 is SGHRS and CDR2 is YFSETQ. V was cut by 4 bases and J by 2 bases, with 12 bases left in between. The CDR3 loop spans 14 amino acids. CDR3 nucleotide sequence: TGCGCCAGCAGCCCTGGTTGGCTTCAAGAGACCCAGTACTTC. Translated: CASSPGWLQETQYF.

This clone occurred a few times. This chain uses TRBV7-2 with TRBJ2-4; D is unresolved. This CDR3 has 16 amino acids. Per the germline V gene, CDR1 is SGHTA and CDR2 is FQGNSA. Trimming removed 2 bases at V and 5 bases at J, with 16 bases between. The chain's CDR3 is CASSLTTGTPQNIQYF. The CDR3 DNA reads as TGTGCCAGCAGCTTAACGACTGGAACACCTCAAAACATTCAGTACTTC. Full variable domain (outside the CDR3, taken from reference TRBV7-2 and TRBJ2-4): GAGVSQSPSNKVTEKGKDVELRCDPISGHTALYWYRQSLGQGLEFLIYFQGNSAPDKSGLPSDRFSAERTGGSVSTLTIQRTQQEDSAVYLCASSLTTGTPQNIQYFGAGTRLSVL.

In its sample, this clone is medium-sized. The chain recombines TRBV7-3 with TRBJ1-2, with a weak D call TRBD1 (5 bases). The CDR3 runs 12 residues. In germline, CDR1 is SGHTA, CDR2 FQGTGA. The V gene lost 3 bases and the J gene lost 8 bases, with 10 bases spanning the gap. This chain's CDR3 is CASSFQRDGYTF. The CDR3 coding sequence is TGTGCCAGCAGCTTCCAGCGGGACGGCTACACCTTC.

The rearrangement links TRBV15 to TRBJ2-7, with D unclear. In germline, CDR1 is LNHNV, CDR2 YYDKDF (reference sequence). V was pared by 1 base and J by 5 bases, with 6 bases between. CDR3 length: 12 residues. Written as DNA, the CDR3 is TGTGCCACCAGCAGAGGCAGTGACGAGCAGTACTTC. Its translation: CATSRGSDEQYF.

The J gene is TRBJ1-1, the V gene TRBV6-5, with 7 bases lining up with TRBD1. V was clipped by 2 bases and J by 0 bases; unmatched bases: 3. This CDR3 has 15 amino acids. CDR1 is MNHEY and CDR2 is SVGAGI in the germline V gene. CDR3 in amino acids: CASSYPTGMNTEAFF. The CDR3 DNA sequence: TGTGCCAGCAGTTACCCGACAGGGATGAACACTGAAGCTTTCTTT.

This rearrangement joins TRBV7-8 to TRBJ2-7, with 9 bases identical to TRBD1. Looked up from germline, CDR1 is SGHVS and CDR2 is FQNEAQ. This CDR3 has 14 residues. V was clipped by 5 bases and J by 6 bases; unmatched bases: 8. The CDR3 protein is CASSITGQGAEQYV. CDR3 nucleotides: TGTGCCAGCAGCATTACGGGACAGGGCGCCGAGCAGTACGTC.

V and J are TRBV5-1 and TRBJ2-7, with D possibly matching TRBD2 (6 bases). Between the trimmed V and J ends, which lost 4 bases and 5 bases, there was a span of 16 bases. Germline values: CDR1 SGHRS, CDR2 YFSETQ. CDR3 length: 14 amino acids. DNA for the CDR3: TGCGCCAGCAGCCCTTCTAGCGAAAGGAACGAGCAGTACTTC. It translates to CASSPSSERNEQYF.

This chain connects TRBV2 to TRBJ1-5; 7 nucleotides match TRBD1. Germline CDR1 SNHLY, CDR2 FYNNEI. V shed 0 bases, J shed 13 bases, and the junction held 9 bases outside the gene matches. This CDR3 comprises 14 residues. The CDR3 is CASSEALRGGAQHF. Written as DNA, the CDR3 is TGTGCCAGCAGTGAAGCGCTCAGAGGGGGCGCGCAGCATTTT.